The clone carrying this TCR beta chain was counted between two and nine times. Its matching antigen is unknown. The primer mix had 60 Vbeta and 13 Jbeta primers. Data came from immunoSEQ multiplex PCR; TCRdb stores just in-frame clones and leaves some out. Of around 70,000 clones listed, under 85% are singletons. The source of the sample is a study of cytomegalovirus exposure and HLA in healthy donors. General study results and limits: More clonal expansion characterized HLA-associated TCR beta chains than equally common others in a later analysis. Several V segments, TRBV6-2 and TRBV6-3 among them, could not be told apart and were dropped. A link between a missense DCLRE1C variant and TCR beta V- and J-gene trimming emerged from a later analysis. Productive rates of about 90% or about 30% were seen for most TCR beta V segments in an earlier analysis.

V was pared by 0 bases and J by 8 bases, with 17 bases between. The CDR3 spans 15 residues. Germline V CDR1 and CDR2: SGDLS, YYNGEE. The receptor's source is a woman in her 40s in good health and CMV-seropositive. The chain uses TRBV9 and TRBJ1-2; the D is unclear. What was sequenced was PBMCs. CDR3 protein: CASSVVVGAGYGYTF. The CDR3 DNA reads TGTGCCAGCAGCGTAGTTGTGGGCGCGGGGTACGGCTACACCTTC.